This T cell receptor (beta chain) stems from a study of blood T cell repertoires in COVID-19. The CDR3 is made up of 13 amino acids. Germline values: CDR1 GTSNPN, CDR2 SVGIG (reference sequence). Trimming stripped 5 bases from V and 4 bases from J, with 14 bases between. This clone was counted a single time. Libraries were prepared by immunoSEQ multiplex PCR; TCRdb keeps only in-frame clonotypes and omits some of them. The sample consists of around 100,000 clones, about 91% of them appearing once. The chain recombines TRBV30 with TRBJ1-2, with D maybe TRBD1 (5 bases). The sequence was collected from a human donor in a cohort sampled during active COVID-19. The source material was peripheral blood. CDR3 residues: CAWSLDSSYGYTF. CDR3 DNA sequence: TGTGCCTGGTCGCTAGACAGCTCCTATGGCTACACCTTC.